This T cell receptor beta chain emerged from a study of blood T cell repertoires in COVID-19. Study-level background: Donors in the United States, Italy and Spain gave samples during acute or convalescent COVID-19.

Produced via immunoSEQ multiplex PCR; TCRdb's table is partial and in-frame only. The table shows 120,000 to 150,000 clones, with approximately 85% occurring only once. V lost 3 bases and J lost 5, with 20 bases in between. The germline V gene has CDR1 LNHDA and CDR2 SQIVND (reference sequence). The CDR3 totals 17 residues. The receptor was derived from a man between 45 and 60 years old with acute or convalescent COVID-19. Sequenced: peripheral blood. The chain has TRBV19 and TRBJ1-3, with D possibly TRBD1 on 5 matching bases. CDR3 sequence: CASSMYDSIPNRNTIYF. DNA of the CDR3: TGTGCCAGTAGTATGTATGACAGTATCCCTAACCGAAACACCATATATTTT.